The 18 T cell receptor beta chains below come from one sample, sequenced in a study of cytomegalovirus exposure and HLA in healthy donors. Both 60 Vbeta primers and 13 Jbeta primers went into the PCR. Only in-frame clones appear in the TCRdb table, and some are missing; sequencing was by immunoSEQ multiplex PCR. The data contain roughly 110,000 clones, 60% to 80% of them singletons. The sample was PBMCs. The origin of the receptors is a man aged 18 to 29 in good health and CMV-seropositive.

This CDR3 is CASGRTGAGGRNQPQHF. In nucleotides, the CDR3 is TGTGCTAGTGGAAGGACAGGGGCCGGGGGGCGCAATCAGCCCCAGCATTTT. This chain joins TRBV12-5 and TRBJ1-5; 9 positions match TRBD1. This CDR3 is built from 17 residues. Trimming cost V 6 bases and J 2 bases; bases outside gene matches: 11. Germline V gene sequence: CDR1 LGHNT, CDR2 FRNRAP. The full variable domain, completed using reference TRBV12-5 and TRBJ1-5, is DARVTQTPRHKVTEMGQEVTMRCQPILGHNTVFWYRQTMMQGLELLAYFRNRAPLDDSGMPKDRFSAEMPDATLATLKIQPSEPRDSAVYFCASGRTGAGGRNQPQHFGDGTRLSIL.

In this sample, this clone turned up a few times. In nucleotides, the CDR3 is TGTGCCAGCAGCGTGACAGGGGGCCCAGAGACCCAGTACTTC. It specifies CASSVTGGPETQYF. The chain links TRBV9 to TRBJ2-5; 10 bases are a match to TRBD1. CDR3 size: 14 residues. Germline trimming cut 2 bases from V and 4 bases from J; bases unmatched to any gene: 2. CDR1 is SGDLS, CDR2 YYNGEE, per germline.

This chain connects TRBV6-1 to TRBJ2-7; TRBD1 is a possible D gene (5 bases). This CDR3 has 14 amino acids. V was clipped by 6 bases and J by 3 bases, with 15 bases between them. Germline V gene data show CDR1 as MNHNS and CDR2 as SASEGT. As DNA, the CDR3 is TGTGCCAGCAGCCAACCCCAGGGTGGCTACGAGCAGTACGTC. Translated: CASSQPQGGYEQYV.

In DNA, the CDR3 is TGTGCCAGCAGCCCGAGGGGACAGCTAAATTCACCCCTCCACTTT. Encoded protein: CASSPRGQLNSPLHF. The chain combines TRBV9 with TRBJ1-6, with 7 positions matching TRBD1. V lost 4 bases, J lost 7 bases, and 8 bases stayed unmatched. The CDR3 runs to 15 residues. The germline V gene encodes CDR1 SGDLS and CDR2 YYNGEE.

The chain uses TRBV6-5 and TRBJ2-2; tentatively, D is TRBD1 (5 bases). Trimming took off 4 bases at V and 4 bases at J, with 7 bases between the two ends. CDR1 and CDR2 from the germline V gene are MNHEY and SVGAGI. The CDR3 has 13 amino acids. CDR3 DNA: TGTGCCAGCAGTTCGACAGCCACCGGGGAGCTGTTTTTT. It codes for CASSSTATGELFF.

The V and J genes are TRBV15 and TRBJ2-1, with unresolved D. V shed 1 base and J shed 7 bases, with 11 bases lying between them. In germline, CDR1 is LNHNV, CDR2 YYDKDF (reference sequence). The CDR3 spans 14 residues. The CDR3 DNA follows: TGTGCCACCAGCAGAGTGGCCATGGAGAATGAGCAGTTCTTC. This translates into CATSRVAMENEQFF.

About this clone: At one end, the junction sequence differs from germline, possibly due to a read error. V gene TRBV5-6 combines with J gene TRBJ2-5; D is uncertain. This CDR3 has 15 residues. Per germline, CDR1 SGHDT and CDR2 YYEEEE. The CDR3 coding sequence is TGTGCCAGCAGCTTGGCCCGGGTCGGAAAAGAGACCCAGCACTTC. It is translated as CASSLARVGKETQHF.

This clone was counted a few times. The chain carries TRBV5-1 and TRBJ1-2, with 7 bases fitting TRBD1. The CDR3 sequence is 15 residues long. Per germline, CDR1 SGHRS and CDR2 YFSETQ. V lost 3 bases to trimming and J lost 0 bases; unmatched junction nucleotides: 5. The CDR3, as DNA: TGCGCCAGCAGCTACGACAGGGTCTCTAACTATGGCTACACCTTC. This codes for CASSYDRVSNYGYTF.

The genes are TRBV2 and TRBJ2-3; D uncertain. The germline gives CDR1 SNHLY, CDR2 FYNNEI. The CDR3 extends over 14 amino acids. Trimming shortened V by 6 bases and J by 3 bases, and 13 bases separated the two germline ends. The CDR3 DNA follows: TGTGCCAGCAGCGAGATTATCCAAACAGATACGCAGTATTTT. It is translated as CASSEIIQTDTQYF.

The rearrangement uses TRBV2 and TRBJ1-4; 10 positions match TRBD1. From germline, CDR1 is SNHLY and CDR2 FYNNEI. V lost 1 base to trimming and J lost 10 bases; unmatched junction nucleotides: 9. This CDR3 is built from 16 residues. The CDR3, as DNA: TGTGCCAGCAGTGAAGGGGGGACAGGGGATACGCGAAAACTGTTTTTT. It yields the protein CASSEGGTGDTRKLFF.

V and J are TRBV20-1 and TRBJ2-2; tentatively, D is TRBD2 (5 bases). Germline lookup yields CDR1 DFQATT and CDR2 SNEGSKA (reference sequence). The CDR3 extends over 11 amino acids. V was clipped by 6 bases and J by 8 bases, with 10 bases between them. CDR3 region: CSARGVGELFF. Here the CDR3 DNA reads TGCAGTGCCCGGGGAGTGGGGGAGCTGTTTTTT.

The rearrangement joins TRBV6-5 to TRBJ1-6; TRBD1 matches at 7 bases. V lost 0 bases, J lost 9 bases, and 2 bases stayed unmatched. From germline, CDR1 is MNHEY and CDR2 SVGAGI. The CDR3 consists of 14 residues. The chain's CDR3 is CASSYSTGSSPLHF. CDR3 DNA: TGTGCCAGCAGTTACTCGACAGGGAGTTCACCCCTCCACTTT.

The chain employs TRBV27 and TRBJ1-3; a weak D match, TRBD1 (5 bases). V lost 6 bases to trimming and J lost 0 bases, with 9 bases between them. Germline V gene data show CDR1 as MNHEY and CDR2 as SMNVEV (reference sequence). The CDR3 is 14 amino acids. As DNA, the CDR3 is TGTGCCAGCAGCCAAGGGGTCTCTGGAAACACCATATATTTT. Amino acids: CASSQGVSGNTIYF.

The chain has TRBV18 and TRBJ2-3; TRBD2 matches at 12 bases. The CDR3 runs 16 residues. V lost 5 bases, J lost 0 bases, and 3 bases stayed unmatched. The germline V gene encodes CDR1 KGHSH and CDR2 LQKENI. The CDR3 sequence: CASSRGLAGSTDTQYF. CDR3 DNA: TGTGCCAGCTCAAGGGGACTAGCGGGTAGCACAGATACGCAGTATTTT.

The chain has TRBV2 and TRBJ1-6; 9 bases line up with TRBD1. From germline, CDR1 is SNHLY and CDR2 FYNNEI. The CDR3 runs to 15 residues. J gave up 6 bases and V 7 bases, and 7 bases lay outside the gene matches. DNA for the CDR3: TGTGCCAGCAATGCACAGGGGGCGATTAATTCACCCCTCCACTTT. Translating it yields CASNAQGAINSPLHF.

This chain connects TRBV5-6 to TRBJ1-2; TRBD1 matches at 8 bases. Germline CDR1 is SGHDT and CDR2 is YYEEEE. Trimming removed 4 bases from V and 0 bases from J; junction bases left unmatched: 8. The CDR3 spans 16 residues. CDR3 region: CASSPGTGAPNYGYTF. The CDR3 coding sequence is TGTGCCAGCAGCCCAGGGACAGGAGCACCTAACTATGGCTACACCTTC.

This clone was found a few times. V is TRBV7-6 and J is TRBJ2-7; D gene ambiguous. Germline values: CDR1 SGHVS, CDR2 FNYEAQ. V was clipped by 3 bases and J by 3 bases, with 6 bases between them. The CDR3 loop spans 12 amino acids. CDR3 sequence (DNA): TGTGCCAGCAGCTTGGGCTTCTACGAGCAGTACTTC. Its translation: CASSLGFYEQYF. The complete variable domain, with remaining parts taken from reference TRBV7-6 and TRBJ2-7, reads GAGVSQSPRYKVTKRGQDVALRCDPISGHVSLYWYRQALGQGPEFLTYFNYEAQQDKSGLPNDRFSAERPEGSISTLTIQRTEQRDSAMYRCASSLGFYEQYFGPGTRLTVT.

This clone was seen a handful of times. The rearrangement links TRBV6-5 to TRBJ1-4; 7 nucleotides agree with TRBD1. The ends lost 5 bases at V and 7 bases at J; junction bases unmatched: 7. The CDR3 has 14 residues. Germline-derived CDR1 and CDR2 are MNHEY and SVGAGI. CDR3 loop: CASSAQGKGEKLFF. CDR3 nucleotides: TGTGCCAGCAGTGCACAGGGGAAAGGTGAAAAACTGTTTTTT.